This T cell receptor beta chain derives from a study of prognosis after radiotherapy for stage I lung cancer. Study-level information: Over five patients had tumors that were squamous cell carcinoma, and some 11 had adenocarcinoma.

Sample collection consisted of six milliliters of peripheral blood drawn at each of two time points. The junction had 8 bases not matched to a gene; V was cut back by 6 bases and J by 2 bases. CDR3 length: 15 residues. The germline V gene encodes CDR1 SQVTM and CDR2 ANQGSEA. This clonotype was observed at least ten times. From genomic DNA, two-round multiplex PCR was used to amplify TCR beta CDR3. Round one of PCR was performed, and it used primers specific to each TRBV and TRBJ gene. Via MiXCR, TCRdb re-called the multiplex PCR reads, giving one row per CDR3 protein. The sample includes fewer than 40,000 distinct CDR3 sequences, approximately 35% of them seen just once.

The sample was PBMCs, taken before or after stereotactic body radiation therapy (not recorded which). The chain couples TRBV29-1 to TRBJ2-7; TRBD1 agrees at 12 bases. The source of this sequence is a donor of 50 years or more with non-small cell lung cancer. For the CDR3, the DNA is TGCAGCGTCGGGACAGGGGGCGCGGGTCCCTACGAGCAGTACTTC. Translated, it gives CSVGTGGAGPYEQYF.